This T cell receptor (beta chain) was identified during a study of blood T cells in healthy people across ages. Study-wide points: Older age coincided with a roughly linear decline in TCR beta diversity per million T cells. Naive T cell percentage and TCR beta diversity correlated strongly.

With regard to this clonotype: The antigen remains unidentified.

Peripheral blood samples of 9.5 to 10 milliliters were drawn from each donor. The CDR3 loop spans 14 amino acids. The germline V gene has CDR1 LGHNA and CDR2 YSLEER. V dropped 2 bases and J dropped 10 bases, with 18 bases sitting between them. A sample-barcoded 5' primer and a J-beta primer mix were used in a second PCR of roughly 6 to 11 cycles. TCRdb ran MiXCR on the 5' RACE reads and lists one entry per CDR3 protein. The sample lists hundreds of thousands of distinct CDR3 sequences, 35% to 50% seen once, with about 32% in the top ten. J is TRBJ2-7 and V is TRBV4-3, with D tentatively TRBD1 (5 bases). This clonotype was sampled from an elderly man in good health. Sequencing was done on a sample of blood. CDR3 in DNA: TGCGCCAGCAGCCAATCGTCTTTCAAGGGGATTCAGTACTTC. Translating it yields CASSQSSFKGIQYF.